The 24 T cell receptor beta chains in this list originate from one sample, sequenced in a study of identical twins. TCRdb re-derived calls from the 5' RACE reads in MiXCR, one entry per CDR3 protein. The sample lists 500,000 to 600,000 distinct CDR3 sequences, about 20% occurring once. This sample also belongs to another study, concerning T cells expressing NK-cell markers.

Input material: CD4+ T cells sorted from blood. These receptors originate from a woman aged 18-35 years in good health.

The CDR3: CASSPEMRGVVAGANVLTF. The CDR3 nucleotides are TGTGCCAGCAGTCCGGAGATGAGGGGGGTAGTTGCTGGGGCCAACGTCCTGACTTTC. The chain links TRBV6-1 to TRBJ2-6; the D gene could be TRBD1 or TRBD2 (6 bases each). The CDR3 extends over 19 amino acids. With 5 bases removed from V and 2 bases from J, the gap between germline ends came to 22 bases. CDR1 and CDR2 from the germline V gene are MNHNS and SASEGT.

This clonotype showed up many times. The CDR3 loop reads CASSYGRNYGYTF. DNA of the CDR3: TGTGCCAGCAGTTACGGGCGGAACTATGGCTACACCTTC. V usage is TRBV6-5 and J usage is TRBJ1-2, with D unresolved. CDR3 length: 13 residues. V was pared by 2 bases and J by 2 bases, with 6 bases between. Per germline, CDR1 MNHEY and CDR2 SVGAGI.

This chain connects TRBV20-1 to TRBJ2-1, with TRBD1 matching over 11 bases. The germline V gene encodes CDR1 DFQATT and CDR2 SNEGSKA (reference sequence). V lost 3 bases and J lost 12; bases outside the gene matches: 16. The CDR3 is made up of 16 amino acids. The CDR3 loop reads CSARDLGTGGQISQFF. The CDR3 nucleotides are TGCAGTGCTAGGGATCTCGGGACAGGGGGGCAAATCTCGCAGTTCTTC.

This clonotype was seen many times. The rearrangement joins TRBV7-2 to TRBJ1-2; TRBD1 aligns across 8 bases. V trimming: 5 bases; J trimming: 4 bases; junction bases outside the gene matches: 3. This CDR3 is built from 13 residues. The germline gives CDR1 SGHTA, CDR2 FQGNSA. CDR3 bases: TGTGCCAGCAGCGCGGGACAGGCCTATGGCTACACCTTC. It specifies CASSAGQAYGYTF.

This clonotype was recorded a few times. The V gene is TRBV11-2, the J gene TRBJ2-3; 12 nucleotides line up with TRBD2. Trimming at V came to 0 bases and at J to 3 bases, leaving 1 base not matched to a gene. The CDR3 extends over 16 amino acids. Per the germline V gene, CDR1 is SGHAT and CDR2 is FQNNGV. CDR3 nucleotides: TGTGCCAGCAGCTTAGAGACTAGCGGGGGAACAGATACGCAGTATTTT. The encoded protein is CASSLETSGGTDTQYF.

The V call is TRBV12-3 or TRBV12-4, the J call TRBJ1-4, with 9 nucleotides matching TRBD1. The CDR3 runs 13 residues. Trimming at V came to 8 bases and at J to 7 bases, leaving 5 bases not matched to a gene. CDR3 loop: CASGTGNTEKLFF. The CDR3 DNA is TGTGCCAGCGGGACAGGGAACACTGAAAAACTGTTTTTT.

This rearrangement joins TRBV12-3 or TRBV12-4 to TRBJ1-5; D perhaps matches TRBD1 (5 bases). The ends were cut back, 5 bases at V and 7 bases at J, with 9 bases in the middle. This CDR3 spans 12 amino acids. CDR3 sequence: CASSGTGQPQHF. In DNA form, the CDR3 reads TGTGCCAGCAGTGGGACGGGACAGCCCCAGCATTTT.

This sequence joins TRBV5-1 and TRBJ2-1, with D possibly being TRBD2 (5 bases). The germline V and J ends were trimmed by 0 bases and 2 bases, with 12 bases remaining between them. Germline CDR1 is SGHRS and CDR2 is YFSETQ. The CDR3 is 16 residues long. The CDR3 region is CASSLGSAGTYNEQFF. The CDR3 DNA is TGCGCCAGCAGCTTGGGTTCCGCGGGCACCTACAATGAGCAGTTCTTC.

J is TRBJ1-2 and V is TRBV3-1; TRBD1 matches 9 bases. Germline loops: CDR1 LGHDT, CDR2 YNNKEL (reference sequence). The CDR3 runs to 15 residues. Trimming at V came to 3 bases and at J to 4 bases, leaving 6 bases not matched to a gene. The DNA of the CDR3 is TGTGCCAGCAGCCATCGGGACAGGGATCTCTATGGCTACACCTTC. Its protein is CASSHRDRDLYGYTF.

This clonotype showed up many times. V and J are TRBV6-2 or TRBV6-3 and TRBJ2-7, with unresolved D. The CDR3 covers 13 residues. CDR1 and CDR2 (germline): MNHEY, SVGEGT. Trimming left V 7 bases short and J 3 bases short, with 13 bases between. CDR3 DNA sequence: TGTGCCAGCACCTCCACAGAATTCTACGAGCAGTACTTC. This translates into CASTSTEFYEQYF.

This clonotype was recorded many times. This chain uses TRBV5-1 with TRBJ2-1, with D uncertain. CDR1 is SGHRS, CDR2 YFSETQ, per germline. This CDR3 region has 14 residues. V dropped 4 bases and J dropped 4 bases, with 12 bases sitting between them. The CDR3, as DNA: TGCGCCAGCAGCGCTGACTCTTCATACAATGAGCAGTTCTTC. Protein sequence: CASSADSSYNEQFF.

V and J are TRBV5-4 and TRBJ1-2; perhaps TRBD1 as D (6 bases). V shed 5 bases and J shed 4 bases, with 9 bases lying between them. Germline V lookup: CDR1 SGHNT, CDR2 YYREEE (reference sequence). This CDR3 comprises 12 residues. CDR3 in DNA: TGTGCCAGCAGTCGGGACATCTATGGCTACACCTTC. The encoded protein is CASSRDIYGYTF.

This clonotype showed up just a few times. This chain links TRBV18 with TRBJ2-7; D is unresolved. Trimming removed 2 bases at V and 4 bases at J, with 6 bases between. This CDR3 has 12 residues. Germline lookup yields CDR1 KGHSH and CDR2 LQKENI. Here the CDR3 reads CASSPGWYEQYF. CDR3 sequence (DNA): TGTGCCAGCTCACCAGGGTGGTACGAGCAGTACTTC.

This clonotype was observed a few times. The rearrangement links TRBV12-3 or TRBV12-4 to TRBJ1-3; D gene unclear. V shed 3 bases and J shed 2 bases, with 8 bases lying between them. This CDR3 has 14 amino acids. CDR3 amino acids: CASSLARAGNTIYF. The CDR3 DNA is TGTGCCAGCAGTTTGGCCAGAGCTGGAAACACCATATATTTT.

The chain links TRBV12-3 or TRBV12-4 to TRBJ2-7; the match to TRBD2 covers 7 bases. CDR3 size: 15 residues. With 5 bases clipped from V and 4 bases from J, the junction kept 11 bases outside the gene matches. CDR3 nucleotide sequence: TGTGCCAGCAGTCCCCGGGACTATTCCGAGTACGAGCAGTACTTC. It specifies CASSPRDYSEYEQYF.

A few counts support this clonotype. CDR3 sequence (DNA): TGCAGTGCTAGAGAATCGGGGACTACTCACGAGCAGTACTTC. This codes for CSARESGTTHEQYF. The chain carries TRBV20-1 and TRBJ2-7; the match to TRBD2 covers 7 bases. V was pared by 0 bases and J by 5 bases, with 7 bases of the junction left unmatched. The CDR3 covers 14 residues. Germline V CDR1 and CDR2: DFQATT, SNEGSKA (reference sequence).

This clonotype was counted between two and nine times. This sequence joins TRBV12-3 or TRBV12-4 and TRBJ2-3; D is unresolved. Trimming removed 2 bases from V and 0 bases from J, with 9 bases in between. The CDR3 sequence is 15 residues long. DNA of the CDR3: TGTGCCAGCAGTTTAAGGGCGTATAGCACAGATACGCAGTATTTT. It is translated as CASSLRAYSTDTQYF.

The V and J genes are TRBV24-1 and TRBJ2-1; D is unclear. Trimming removed 1 base from V and 8 bases from J, with 8 bases in between. The germline gives CDR1 KGHDR, CDR2 SFDVKD. This CDR3 has 13 amino acids. This CDR3 is CATSDFLDDEQFF. As DNA, the CDR3 is TGTGCCACCAGTGATTTCCTCGACGATGAGCAGTTCTTC.

In this sample, this clonotype turned up a few times. This chain connects TRBV30 to TRBJ2-3; D perhaps matches TRBD2 (5 bases). Germline CDR1 and CDR2: GTSNPN and SVGIG (reference sequence). The CDR3 contains 14 residues. The CDR3 is CAGEGSGNTDTQYF. DNA for the CDR3: TGTGCGGGAGAGGGCAGCGGTAACACAGATACGCAGTATTTT.

This clonotype has more than one count but fewer than ten. This chain connects TRBV4-1 to TRBJ2-5; D is ambiguous. Germline loops: CDR1 MGHRA, CDR2 YSYEKL. Trimming cost V 0 bases and J 5 bases, with 10 bases left between them. The CDR3 runs to 14 residues. This CDR3 is CASSQDMGYETQYF. The CDR3 nucleotides are TGCGCCAGCAGCCAAGATATGGGATACGAGACCCAGTACTTC.

This clonotype was picked up a small number of times. This chain connects TRBV5-1 to TRBJ2-7; 9 positions agree with TRBD1. CDR1 and CDR2 from the germline V gene are SGHRS and YFSETQ. The CDR3 length is 15 residues. The V gene end was trimmed by 1 base and the J gene end by 7 bases; junction bases not matched to a gene: 9. CDR3 sequence (DNA): TGCGCCAGCAGCTTGTCCGGGACAGGGACTCATGAGCAGTACTTC. The encoded protein is CASSLSGTGTHEQYF.

This chain links TRBV4-1 with TRBJ2-7; D ambiguous. The ends were cut back, 4 bases at V and 2 bases at J, with 9 bases in the middle. Looked up from germline, CDR1 is MGHRA and CDR2 is YSYEKL. The CDR3 runs 13 residues. CDR3 sequence: CASSRTEPYEQYF. CDR3 nucleotides: TGCGCCAGCAGCCGCACCGAACCCTACGAGCAGTACTTC.

The chain carries TRBV12-3 or TRBV12-4 and TRBJ1-2; TRBD1 agrees at 8 bases. Trimming removed 6 bases from V and 4 bases from J; junction bases left unmatched: 7. The CDR3 contains 14 residues. The CDR3 DNA reads TGTGCCAGCAGACCACGGACAGGGTTCTATGGCTACACCTTC. This sequence encodes CASRPRTGFYGYTF.

The chain couples TRBV12-3 or TRBV12-4 to TRBJ2-1; D tentatively fits TRBD1 or TRBD2 (5 bases each). Deletions cut 6 bases from V and 6 bases from J, with 21 bases between. The CDR3 totals 16 residues. As DNA, the CDR3 is TGTGCCAGCAGCAGGGACGCATCATCCATCATCAATGAGCAGTTCTTC. Protein product: CASSRDASSIINEQFF.